The clone carrying this T cell receptor beta chain was counted ten times or more. This sample stems from a study of regulatory T cells in long-lasting Graves disease. Building the TCR beta libraries relied on iRepertoire HTBI primers, and CDR3 regions underwent Arm-PCR. MiXCR, run by TCRdb on the multiplex PCR reads, gives a single entry per CDR3 protein. The sample includes around 400,000 distinct CDR3 sequences, 10% to 15% of them seen just once. The CDR3 loop spans 15 amino acids. V lost 0 bases, J lost 1 base, and 11 bases lay in between. Germline values: CDR1 SGHRS, CDR2 YFSETQ. Sample time point: newly diagnosed GD, antithyroid drugs for less than 3 months. RNA isolated from PBMCs was used to make the TCR library. The sample was also linked to a second study, of T cells in Graves' hyperthyroidism and ophthalmopathy.

The V and J genes are TRBV5-1 and TRBJ2-7, with D unresolved. This TCR was sampled from a woman aged 18-35 years with Graves disease. The sequencing here drew on peripheral blood mononuclear cells (PBMCs), taken at new diagnosis, from a patient treated with antithyroid drugs. The CDR3 DNA sequence: TGCGCCAGCAGCTTGGGATTTGGCTATTCCTACGAGCAGTACTTC. This encodes CASSLGFGYSYEQYF.